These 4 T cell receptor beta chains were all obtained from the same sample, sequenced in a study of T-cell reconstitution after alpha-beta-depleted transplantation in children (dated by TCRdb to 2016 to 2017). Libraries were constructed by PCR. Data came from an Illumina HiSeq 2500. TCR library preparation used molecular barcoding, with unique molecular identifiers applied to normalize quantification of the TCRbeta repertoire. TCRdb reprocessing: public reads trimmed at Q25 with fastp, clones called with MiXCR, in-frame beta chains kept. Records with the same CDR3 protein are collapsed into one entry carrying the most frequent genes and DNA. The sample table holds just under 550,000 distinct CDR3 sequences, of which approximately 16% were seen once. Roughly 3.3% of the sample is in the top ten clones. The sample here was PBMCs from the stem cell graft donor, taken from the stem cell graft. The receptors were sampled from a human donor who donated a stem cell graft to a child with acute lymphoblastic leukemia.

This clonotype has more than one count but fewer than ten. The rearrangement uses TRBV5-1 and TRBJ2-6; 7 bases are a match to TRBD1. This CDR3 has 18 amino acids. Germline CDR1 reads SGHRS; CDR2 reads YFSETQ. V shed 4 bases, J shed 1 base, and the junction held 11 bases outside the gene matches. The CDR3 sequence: CASSRRTGGGSGANVLTF. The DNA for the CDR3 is TGCGCCAGCAGCCGCCGGACAGGAGGAGGATCTGGGGCCAACGTCCTGACTTTC.

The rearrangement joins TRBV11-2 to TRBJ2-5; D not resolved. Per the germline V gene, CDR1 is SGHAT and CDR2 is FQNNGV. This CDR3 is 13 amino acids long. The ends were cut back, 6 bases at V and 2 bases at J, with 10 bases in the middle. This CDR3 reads CASSIEVQETQYF. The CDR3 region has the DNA TGTGCCAGCAGTATAGAGGTACAAGAGACCCAGTACTTC.

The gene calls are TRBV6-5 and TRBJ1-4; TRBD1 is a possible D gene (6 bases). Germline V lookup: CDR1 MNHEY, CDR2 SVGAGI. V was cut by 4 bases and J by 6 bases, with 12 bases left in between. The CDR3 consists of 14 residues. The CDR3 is CASSSTGMDEKLFF. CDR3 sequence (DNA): TGTGCCAGCAGTTCGACAGGAATGGATGAAAAACTGTTTTTT.

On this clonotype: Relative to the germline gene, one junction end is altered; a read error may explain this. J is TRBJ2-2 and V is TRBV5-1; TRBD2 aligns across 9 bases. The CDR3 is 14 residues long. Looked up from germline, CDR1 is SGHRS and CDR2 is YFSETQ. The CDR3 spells CASTASGNTEELFF. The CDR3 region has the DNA TGCGCCAGCACGGCTAGCGGGAACACCGAGGAGCTGTTTTTT.